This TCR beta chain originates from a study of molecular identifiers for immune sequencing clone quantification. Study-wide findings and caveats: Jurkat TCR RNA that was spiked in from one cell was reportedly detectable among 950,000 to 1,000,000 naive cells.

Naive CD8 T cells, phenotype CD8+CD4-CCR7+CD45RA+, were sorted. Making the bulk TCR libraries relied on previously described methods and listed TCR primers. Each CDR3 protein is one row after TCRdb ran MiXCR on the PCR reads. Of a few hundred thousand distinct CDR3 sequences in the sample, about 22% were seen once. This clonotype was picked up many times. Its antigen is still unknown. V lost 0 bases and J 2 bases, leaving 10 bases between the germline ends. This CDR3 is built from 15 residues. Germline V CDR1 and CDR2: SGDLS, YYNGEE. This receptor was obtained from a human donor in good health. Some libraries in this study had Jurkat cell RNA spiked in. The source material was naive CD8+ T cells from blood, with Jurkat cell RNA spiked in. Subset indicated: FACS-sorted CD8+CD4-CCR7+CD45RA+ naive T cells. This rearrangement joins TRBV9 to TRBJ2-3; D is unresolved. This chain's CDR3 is CASSVEGAFTDTQYF. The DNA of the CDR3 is TGTGCCAGCAGCGTAGAAGGAGCTTTCACAGATACGCAGTATTTT.